These 8 T cell receptor beta chains were all obtained from the same sample, sequenced in a study of blood T cell repertoires in COVID-19. The table came from immunoSEQ multiplex PCR; TCRdb's copy has only in-frame clones and leaves some out. Seen here are 80,000 to 95,000 clones, around 85% observed once, and the top ten hold roughly 23%. The sample comprised peripheral blood. The receptors were gathered from an elderly man with active or convalescent COVID-19.

The chain employs TRBV5-1 and TRBJ1-5, with D perhaps TRBD1 (5 bases). V was trimmed by 4 bases and J by 4 bases, leaving 15 bases between them. Germline CDR1 reads SGHRS; CDR2 reads YFSETQ. The CDR3 totals 15 residues. CDR3 sequence reads: CASSPGLLGNQPQHF. The CDR3 DNA is TGCGCCAGCAGCCCGGGACTTCTGGGGAATCAGCCCCAGCATTTT.

The V call is TRBV11-2, the J call TRBJ2-3, with unresolved D. Germline V gene data show CDR1 as SGHAT and CDR2 as FQNNGV. The CDR3 is 13 amino acids. Between the trimmed V and J ends, which lost 4 bases and 2 bases, there was a span of 7 bases. CDR3 amino acids: CASSSQNTDTQYF. For the CDR3, the DNA is TGTGCCAGCAGCTCACAAAACACAGATACGCAGTATTTT. Full variable domain (outside the CDR3, taken from reference TRBV11-2 and TRBJ2-3): EAGVAQSPRYKIIEKRQSVAFWCNPISGHATLYWYQQILGQGPKLLIQFQNNGVVDDSQLPKDRFSAERLKGVDSTLKIQPAKLEDSAVYLCASSSQNTDTQYFGPGTRLTVL.

The chain combines TRBV7-9 with TRBJ1-5, with 9 bases matching TRBD1. CDR1 SEHNR and CDR2 FQNEAQ come from the germline V gene (reference sequence). With 4 bases clipped from V and 6 bases from J, the junction kept 10 bases outside the gene matches. CDR3 length equals 16 residues. The CDR3 DNA reads as TGTGCCAGCAGCTCAATGACAGGGGGGTACGGTCAGCCCCAGCATTTT. Translating it yields CASSSMTGGYGQPQHF.

CDR3 loop: CASSQSLAGTNNEQFF. CDR3 sequence (DNA): TGCGCCAGCAGCCAATCCCTTGCGGGGACTAACAATGAGCAGTTCTTC. The chain uses TRBV5-1 and TRBJ2-1; 7 bases fit TRBD2. The junction had 12 bases not matched to a gene; V was cut back by 4 bases and J by 5 bases. The CDR3 spans 16 residues. CDR1 and CDR2 (germline): SGHRS, YFSETQ.

The rearrangement uses TRBV15 and TRBJ1-4, with D hard to call. The V gene's germline CDR1 is LNHNV and CDR2 YYDKDF (reference sequence). V lost 5 bases and J lost 5, with 18 bases in between. This CDR3 contains 16 residues. CDR3 in DNA: TGTGCCACCAGCCAGAGACTAGGACTTCAAAATGAAAAACTGTTTTTT. Residues: CATSQRLGLQNEKLFF. Full variable domain (outside the CDR3, taken from reference TRBV15 and TRBJ1-4): DAMVIQNPRYQVTQFGKPVTLSCSQTLNHNVMYWYQQKSSQAPKLLFHYYDKDFNNEADTPDNFQSRRPNTSFCFLDIRSPGLGDTAMYLCATSQRLGLQNEKLFFGSGTQLSVL.

This clone was seen once. V usage is TRBV11-3 and J usage is TRBJ2-2, with 7 bases aligning to TRBD1. CDR1 is SGHNT, CDR2 YENEEA, per germline. The CDR3 has 16 residues. The V and J ends lost 4 bases and 5 bases, in that order; junction bases with no gene match: 10. The CDR3 here is CASSSTTGKRTGELFF. The CDR3 DNA follows: TGTGCCAGCAGCTCCACGACAGGGAAGAGAACCGGGGAGCTGTTTTTT.

Written as DNA, the CDR3 is TGTGCCAGCAGCCGGGACAGCGATAATGAGCAGTTCTTC. Protein sequence: CASSRDSDNEQFF. V gene TRBV11-3 combines with J gene TRBJ2-1; 7 bases are a match to TRBD1. The V gene's germline CDR1 is SGHNT and CDR2 YENEEA. This CDR3 spans 13 amino acids. After removal of 5 bases from V and 7 bases from J, the junction contained 5 bases not matched to a gene.

The V gene is TRBV28, the J gene TRBJ2-1; 7 bases are a match to TRBD2. The CDR3 has 16 residues. CDR1 is MDHEN, CDR2 SYDVKM, per germline. V lost 7 bases to trimming and J lost 4 bases; unmatched junction nucleotides: 13. The CDR3 is CASTEPGGGGYNEQFF. The CDR3 coding sequence is TGTGCCAGCACCGAACCGGGGGGAGGCGGATACAATGAGCAGTTCTTC.